The clone carrying this TCR beta chain was observed a few times. Profiling relied on immunoSEQ multiplex PCR, and the TCRdb table lists in-frame clones only, not all of them. The sample lists approximately 76,000 clones, roughly 88% seen once, with over 4.5% in the top ten. Germline V gene data show CDR1 as SGHRS and CDR2 as YFSETQ. J was trimmed by 13 bases and V by 4 bases; bases with no gene match: 5. This CDR3 contains 12 residues. Excluded were patients having autoimmune disease history or systemic immunosuppression. The data are from a study of OX40 agonist ivuxolimab in advanced cancers. Background on the study: People who had prior anti-PD-1, anti-PD-L1 or anti-CTLA-4 therapy could take part, and around 40% had some.

The rearrangement uses TRBV5-1 and TRBJ1-4; TRBD1 agrees at 9 bases. This specimen was CD4+ or CD8+ T cells sorted from blood, taken in a trial of the OX40 agonist ivuxolimab. The receptor comes from an adult with an advanced solid tumor such as melanoma, head and neck, liver or kidney cancer. In DNA form, the CDR3 reads TGCGCCAGCAGCAATCCGACAGGGGGACTGTTTTTT. It yields the protein CASSNPTGGLFF. Full variable domain (remainder filled in from reference TRBV5-1 and TRBJ1-4): KAGVTQTPRYLIKTRGQQVTLSCSPISGHRSVSWYQQTPGQGLQFLFEYFSETQRNKGNFPGRFSGRQFSNSRSEMNVSTLELGDSALYLCASSNPTGGLFFGSGTQLSVL.